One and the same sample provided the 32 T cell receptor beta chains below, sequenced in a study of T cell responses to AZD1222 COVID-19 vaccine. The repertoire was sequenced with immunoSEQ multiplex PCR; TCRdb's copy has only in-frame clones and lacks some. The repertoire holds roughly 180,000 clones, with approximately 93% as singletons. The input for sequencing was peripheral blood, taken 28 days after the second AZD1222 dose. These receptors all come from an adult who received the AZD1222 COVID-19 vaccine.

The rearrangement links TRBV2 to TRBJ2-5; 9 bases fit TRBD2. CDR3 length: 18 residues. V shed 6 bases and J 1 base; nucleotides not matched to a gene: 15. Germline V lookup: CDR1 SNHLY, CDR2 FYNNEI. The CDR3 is CASSPEGGLAGSQETQYF. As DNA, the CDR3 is TGTGCCAGCAGCCCAGAAGGGGGGCTAGCGGGGTCCCAAGAGACCCAGTACTTC.

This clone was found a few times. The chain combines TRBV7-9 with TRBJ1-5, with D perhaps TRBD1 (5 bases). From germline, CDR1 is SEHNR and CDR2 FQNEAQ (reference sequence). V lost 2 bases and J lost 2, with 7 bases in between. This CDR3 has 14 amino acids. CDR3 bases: TGTGCCAGCAGCTTATCCAGGGGCAATCAGCCCCAGCATTTT. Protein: CASSLSRGNQPQHF.

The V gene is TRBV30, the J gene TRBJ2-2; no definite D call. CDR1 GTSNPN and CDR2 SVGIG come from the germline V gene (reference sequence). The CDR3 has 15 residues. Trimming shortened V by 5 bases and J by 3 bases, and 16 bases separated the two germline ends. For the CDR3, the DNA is TGTGCCTGGGCAGACTCCGTCCCCTACACCGGGGAGCTGTTTTTT. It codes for CAWADSVPYTGELFF.

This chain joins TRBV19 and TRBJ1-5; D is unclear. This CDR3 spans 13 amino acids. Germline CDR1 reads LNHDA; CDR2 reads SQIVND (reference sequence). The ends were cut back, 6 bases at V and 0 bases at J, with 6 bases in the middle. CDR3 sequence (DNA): TGTGCCAGTAGCCAATATAGCAATCAGCCCCAGCATTTT. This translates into CASSQYSNQPQHF.

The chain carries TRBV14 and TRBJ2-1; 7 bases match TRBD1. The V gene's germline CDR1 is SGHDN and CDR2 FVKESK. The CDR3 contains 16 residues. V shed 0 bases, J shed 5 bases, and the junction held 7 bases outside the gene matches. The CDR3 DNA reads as TGTGCCAGCAGCCAAGATACAGGGGTGGTGAACAATGAGCAGTTCTTC. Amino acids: CASSQDTGVVNNEQFF.

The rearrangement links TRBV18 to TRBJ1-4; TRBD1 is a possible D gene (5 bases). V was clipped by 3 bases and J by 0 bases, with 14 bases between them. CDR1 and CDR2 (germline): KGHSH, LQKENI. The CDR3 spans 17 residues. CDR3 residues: CASSPGLTSTTNEKLFF. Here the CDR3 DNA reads TGTGCCAGCTCACCGGGACTGACCTCAACAACTAATGAAAAACTGTTTTTT. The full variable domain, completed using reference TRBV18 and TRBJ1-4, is NAGVMQNPRHLVRRRGQEARLRCSPMKGHSHVYWYRQLPEEGLKFMVYLQKENIIDESGMPKERFSAEFPKEGPSILRIQQVVRGDSAAYFCASSPGLTSTTNEKLFFGSGTQLSVL.

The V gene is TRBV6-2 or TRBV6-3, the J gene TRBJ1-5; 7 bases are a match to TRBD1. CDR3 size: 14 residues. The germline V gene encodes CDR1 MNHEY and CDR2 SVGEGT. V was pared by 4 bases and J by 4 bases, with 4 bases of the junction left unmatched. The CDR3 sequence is CASSSGTENQPQHF. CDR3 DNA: TGTGCCAGCAGTTCCGGGACAGAGAATCAGCCCCAGCATTTT.

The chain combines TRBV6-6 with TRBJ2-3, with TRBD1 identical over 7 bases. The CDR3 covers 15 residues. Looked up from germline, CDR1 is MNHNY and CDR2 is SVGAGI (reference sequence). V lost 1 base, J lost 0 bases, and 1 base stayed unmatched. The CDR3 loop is CASSYLTGSTDTQYF. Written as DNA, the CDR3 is TGTGCCAGCAGTTACTTGACAGGGAGCACAGATACGCAGTATTTT.

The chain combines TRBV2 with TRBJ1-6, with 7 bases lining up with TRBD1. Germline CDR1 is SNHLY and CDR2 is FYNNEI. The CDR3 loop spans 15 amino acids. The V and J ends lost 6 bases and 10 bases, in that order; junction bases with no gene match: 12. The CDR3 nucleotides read TGTGCCAGCAGCGGGGACAGACCCCGGGAATCACCCCTCCACTTT. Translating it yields CASSGDRPRESPLHF.

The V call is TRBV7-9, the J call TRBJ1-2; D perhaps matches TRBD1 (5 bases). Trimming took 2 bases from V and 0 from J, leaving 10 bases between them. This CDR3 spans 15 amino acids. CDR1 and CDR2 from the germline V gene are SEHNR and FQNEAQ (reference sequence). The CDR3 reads CASSLRETANYGYTF. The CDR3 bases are TGTGCCAGCAGCTTAAGGGAGACAGCTAACTATGGCTACACCTTC.

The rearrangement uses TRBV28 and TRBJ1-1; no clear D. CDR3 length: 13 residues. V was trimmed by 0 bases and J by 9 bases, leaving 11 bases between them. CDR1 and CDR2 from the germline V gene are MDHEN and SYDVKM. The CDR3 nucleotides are TGTGCCAGCAGTTTATGGCAGACGGATAAAGCTTTCTTT. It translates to CASSLWQTDKAFF. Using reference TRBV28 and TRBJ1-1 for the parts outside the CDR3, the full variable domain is DVKVTQSSRYLVKRTGEKVFLECVQDMDHENMFWYRQDPGLGLRLIYFSYDVKMKEKGDIPEGYSVSREKKERFSLILESASTNQTSMYLCASSLWQTDKAFFGQGTRLTVV.

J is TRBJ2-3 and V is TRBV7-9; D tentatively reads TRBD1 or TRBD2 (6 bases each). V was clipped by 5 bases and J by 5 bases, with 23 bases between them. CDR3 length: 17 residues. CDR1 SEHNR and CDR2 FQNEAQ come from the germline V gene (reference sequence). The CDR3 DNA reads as TGTGCCAGCAGCACACCGGAGAGGGGGAGGTTGATAGATACGCAGTATTTT. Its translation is CASSTPERGRLIDTQYF.

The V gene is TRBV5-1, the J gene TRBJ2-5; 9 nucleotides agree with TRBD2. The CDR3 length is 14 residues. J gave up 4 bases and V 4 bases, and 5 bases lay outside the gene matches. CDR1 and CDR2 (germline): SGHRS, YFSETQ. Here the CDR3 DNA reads TGCGCCAGCAGCCCCGGGACTAGCAGAGAGACCCAGTACTTC. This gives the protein CASSPGTSRETQYF.

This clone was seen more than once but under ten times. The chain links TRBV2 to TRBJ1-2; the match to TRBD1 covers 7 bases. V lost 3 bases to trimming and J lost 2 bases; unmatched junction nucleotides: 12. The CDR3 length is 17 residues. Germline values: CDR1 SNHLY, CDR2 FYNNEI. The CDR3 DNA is TGTGCCAGCAGTGAGTACAGGGGTAGTAGGCTAAACTATGGCTACACCTTC. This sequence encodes CASSEYRGSRLNYGYTF.

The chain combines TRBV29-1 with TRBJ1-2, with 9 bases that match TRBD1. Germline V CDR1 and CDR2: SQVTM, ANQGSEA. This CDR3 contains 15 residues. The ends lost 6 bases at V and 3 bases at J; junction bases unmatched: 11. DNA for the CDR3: TGCAGCGTCCTATACCGGGACAGGGCGCACTATGGCTACACCTTC. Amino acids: CSVLYRDRAHYGYTF.

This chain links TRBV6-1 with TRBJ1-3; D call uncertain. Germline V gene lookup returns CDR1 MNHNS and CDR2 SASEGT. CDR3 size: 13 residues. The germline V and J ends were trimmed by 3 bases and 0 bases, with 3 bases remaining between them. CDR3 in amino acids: CASSERSGNTIYF. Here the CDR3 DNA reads TGTGCCAGCAGTGAGCGCTCTGGAAACACCATATATTTT.

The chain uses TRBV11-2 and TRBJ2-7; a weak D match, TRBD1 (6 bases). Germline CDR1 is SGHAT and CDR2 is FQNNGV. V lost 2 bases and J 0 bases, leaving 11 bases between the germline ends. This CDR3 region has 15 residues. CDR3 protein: CASSLYVDSSYEQYF. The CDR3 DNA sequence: TGTGCCAGCAGCTTATATGTGGACAGCTCCTACGAGCAGTACTTC.

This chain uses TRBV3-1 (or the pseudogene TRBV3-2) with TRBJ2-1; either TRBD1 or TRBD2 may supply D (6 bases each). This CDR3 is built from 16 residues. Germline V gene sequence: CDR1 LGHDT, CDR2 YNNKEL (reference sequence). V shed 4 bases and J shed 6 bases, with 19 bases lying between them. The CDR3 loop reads CASSRGGRTTGNEQFF. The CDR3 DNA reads TGTGCCAGCAGCCGAGGGGGGAGGACTACGGGCAATGAGCAGTTCTTC.

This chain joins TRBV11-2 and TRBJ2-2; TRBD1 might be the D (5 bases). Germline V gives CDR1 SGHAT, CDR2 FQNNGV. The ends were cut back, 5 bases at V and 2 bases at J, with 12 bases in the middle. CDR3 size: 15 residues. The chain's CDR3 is CASSNGHSNTGELFF. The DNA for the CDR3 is TGTGCCAGCAGCAACGGACACAGTAACACCGGGGAGCTGTTTTTT.

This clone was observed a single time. CDR3 DNA: TGTGCCAGCAGCCAAGGACCACCAGATATGTATGGCTACACCTTC. Amino acids: CASSQGPPDMYGYTF. The J gene is TRBJ1-2, the V gene TRBV3-1 (or the pseudogene TRBV3-2); the D is unclear. Germline V gene sequence: CDR1 LGHDT, CDR2 YNNKEL (reference sequence). V was clipped by 1 base and J by 5 bases, with 14 bases between them. The CDR3 length is 15 residues.

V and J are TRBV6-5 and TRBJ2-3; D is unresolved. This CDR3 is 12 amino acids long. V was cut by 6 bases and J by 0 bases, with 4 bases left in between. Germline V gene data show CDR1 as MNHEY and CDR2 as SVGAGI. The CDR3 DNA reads TGTGCCAGCAGAACTAGCACAGATACGCAGTATTTT. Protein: CASRTSTDTQYF.

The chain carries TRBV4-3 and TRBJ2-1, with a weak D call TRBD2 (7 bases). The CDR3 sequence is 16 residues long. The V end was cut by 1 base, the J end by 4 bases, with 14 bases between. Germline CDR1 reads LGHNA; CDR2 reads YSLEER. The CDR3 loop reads CASSQGSGGSYNEQFF. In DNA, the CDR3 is TGCGCCAGCAGCCAAGGATCGGGGGGCTCTTACAATGAGCAGTTCTTC.

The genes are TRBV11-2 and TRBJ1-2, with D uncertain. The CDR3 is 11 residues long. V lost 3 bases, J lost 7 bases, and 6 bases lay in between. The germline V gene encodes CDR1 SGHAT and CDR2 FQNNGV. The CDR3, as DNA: TGTGCCAGCAGCTTGGTCCGTGGCTACACCTTC. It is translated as CASSLVRGYTF.

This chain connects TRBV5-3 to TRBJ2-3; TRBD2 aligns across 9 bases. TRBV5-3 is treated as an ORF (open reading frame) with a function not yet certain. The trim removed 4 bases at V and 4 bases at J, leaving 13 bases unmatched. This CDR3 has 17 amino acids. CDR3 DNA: TGTGCCAGAAGCCTACCCCCCCCGGGACTAGCAGCAGATACGCAGTATTTT. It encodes CARSLPPPGLAADTQYF.

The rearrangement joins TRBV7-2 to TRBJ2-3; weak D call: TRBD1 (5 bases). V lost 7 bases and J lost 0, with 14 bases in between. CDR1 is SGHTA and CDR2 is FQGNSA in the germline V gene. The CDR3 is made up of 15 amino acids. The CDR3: CASNTQAPSTDTQYF. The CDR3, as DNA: TGTGCCAGCAACACACAGGCCCCTAGCACAGATACGCAGTATTTT.

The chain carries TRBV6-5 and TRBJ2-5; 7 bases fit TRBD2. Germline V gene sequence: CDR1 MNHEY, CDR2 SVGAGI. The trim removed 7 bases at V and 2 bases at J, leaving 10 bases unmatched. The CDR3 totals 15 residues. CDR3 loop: CASNLLAGVQETQYF. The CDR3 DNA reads TGTGCCAGCAATCTGCTGGCGGGGGTTCAAGAGACCCAGTACTTC.

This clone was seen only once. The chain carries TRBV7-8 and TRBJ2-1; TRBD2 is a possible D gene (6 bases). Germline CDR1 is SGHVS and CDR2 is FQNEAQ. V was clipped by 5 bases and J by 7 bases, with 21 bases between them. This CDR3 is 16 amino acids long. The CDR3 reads CASSLLLGGVMNEQFF. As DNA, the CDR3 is TGTGCCAGCAGCCTACTTTTGGGCGGGGTTATGAATGAGCAGTTCTTC.

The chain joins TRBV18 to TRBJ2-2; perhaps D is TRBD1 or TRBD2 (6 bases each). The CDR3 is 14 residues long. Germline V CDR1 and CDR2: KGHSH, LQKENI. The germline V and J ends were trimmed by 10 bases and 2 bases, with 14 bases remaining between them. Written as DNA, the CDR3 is TGTGCCATCCGGCGGGACACCAACACCGGGGAGCTGTTTTTT. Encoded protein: CAIRRDTNTGELFF.

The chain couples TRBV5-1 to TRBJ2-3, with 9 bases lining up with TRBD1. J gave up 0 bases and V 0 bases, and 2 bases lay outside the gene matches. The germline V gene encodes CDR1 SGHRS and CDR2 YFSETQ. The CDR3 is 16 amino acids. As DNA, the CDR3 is TGCGCCAGCAGCTTGGCTGGGACAGGGAGCACAGATACGCAGTATTTT. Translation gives CASSLAGTGSTDTQYF. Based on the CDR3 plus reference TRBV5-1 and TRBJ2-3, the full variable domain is KAGVTQTPRYLIKTRGQQVTLSCSPISGHRSVSWYQQTPGQGLQFLFEYFSETQRNKGNFPGRFSGRQFSNSRSEMNVSTLELGDSALYLCASSLAGTGSTDTQYFGPGTRLTVL.

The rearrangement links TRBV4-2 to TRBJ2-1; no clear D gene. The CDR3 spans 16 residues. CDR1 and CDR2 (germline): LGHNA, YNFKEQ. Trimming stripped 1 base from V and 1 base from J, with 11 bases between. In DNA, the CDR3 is TGTGCCAGCAGCCAAGTTTTAGGGTTGTCCTACAATGAGCAGTTCTTC. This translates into CASSQVLGLSYNEQFF.

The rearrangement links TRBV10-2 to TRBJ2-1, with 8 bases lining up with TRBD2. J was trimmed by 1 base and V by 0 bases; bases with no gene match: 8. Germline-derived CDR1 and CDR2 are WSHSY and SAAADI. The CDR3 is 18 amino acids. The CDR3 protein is CASSESTGGPGSYNEQFF. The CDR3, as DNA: TGCGCCAGCAGTGAGTCAACGGGAGGGCCCGGATCCTACAATGAGCAGTTCTTC.

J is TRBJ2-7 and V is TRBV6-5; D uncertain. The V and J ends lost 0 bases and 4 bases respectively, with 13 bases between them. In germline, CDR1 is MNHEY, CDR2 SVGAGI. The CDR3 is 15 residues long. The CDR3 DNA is TGTGCCAGCAGTTACTCTCCGGGTCCGACTTACGAGCAGTACTTC. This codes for CASSYSPGPTYEQYF.